Presented here are 28 T cell receptor beta chains from one specimen sequenced in a study of identical twins. TCRdb called the 5' RACE reads again in MiXCR, with one record for every CDR3 protein. Of 500,000 to 600,000 distinct CDR3 sequences in the sample, around 20% were seen once. The data were also submitted as part of a second study, on T cells expressing NK-cell markers.

Material for sequencing was CD4+ T cells sorted from blood. All receptors come from a woman aged 18-29 years in good health.

The CDR3, as DNA: TGTGCCAGCAGCTTAGGACCCGCCGGCGAGCAGTACTTC. Its translation is CASSLGPAGEQYF. This chain uses TRBV5-6 with TRBJ2-7; D not resolved. Germline values: CDR1 SGHDT, CDR2 YYEEEE. V was cut by 2 bases and J by 6 bases, with 12 bases left in between. The CDR3 extends over 13 amino acids.

The chain has TRBV18 and TRBJ2-3, with 7 bases aligning to TRBD2. The V gene end was trimmed by 4 bases and the J gene end by 0 bases; junction bases not matched to a gene: 4. The germline gives CDR1 KGHSH, CDR2 LQKENI. The CDR3 length is 15 residues. CDR3 protein: CASSHKRGSTDTQYF. CDR3 bases: TGTGCCAGCTCACACAAGCGGGGAAGCACAGATACGCAGTATTTT.

This clonotype appeared a few times. The J gene is TRBJ1-5, the V gene TRBV6-1, with TRBD1 matching 7 bases. The CDR3 is 13 residues long. The junction had 4 bases not matched to a gene; V was cut back by 6 bases and J by 5 bases. From germline, CDR1 is MNHNS and CDR2 SASEGT. CDR3 nucleotides: TGTGCCAGCAGGACAGGGCGCCATCAGCCCCAGCATTTT. It is translated as CASRTGRHQPQHF.

CDR3 sequence (DNA): TGTGCCAGCAGCTTACAGTTGTTTGGCCGCGAGCAGTACTTC. Its translation: CASSLQLFGREQYF. The J gene is TRBJ2-7, the V gene TRBV5-6; D gene unclear. Germline assignment: CDR1 SGHDT and CDR2 YYEEEE. This CDR3 region has 14 residues. V shed 2 bases and J shed 6 bases, with 15 bases lying between them.

This chain uses TRBV5-1 with TRBJ2-1; the D is unclear. V lost 1 base and J lost 5, with 7 bases in between. CDR3 size: 13 residues. From germline, CDR1 is SGHRS and CDR2 YFSETQ. CDR3 nucleotides: TGCGCCAGCAGCTTGCTCGCGGACAATGAGCAGTTCTTC. As protein: CASSLLADNEQFF.

This clonotype was counted a few times. The chain carries TRBV12-3 or TRBV12-4 and TRBJ1-2; perhaps TRBD1 as D (5 bases). There are 13 residues in the CDR3. Between the trimmed V and J ends, which lost 9 bases and 8 bases, there was a span of 19 bases. CDR3 amino acids: CASRRGALEGYTF. Written as DNA, the CDR3 is TGTGCCAGTCGGAGGGGAGCCTTAGAGGGCTACACCTTC.

This clonotype was picked up a small number of times. V and J are TRBV10-3 and TRBJ2-1; D is undetermined. CDR1 ENHRY and CDR2 SYGVKD come from the germline V gene. The V end lost 7 bases, the J end lost 6 bases, and 22 bases lay between the germline ends. This CDR3 has 16 residues. The CDR3 DNA reads TGTGCCATCACCGACGGGTTCGGTAAGGGCCTCAATGAGCAGTTCTTC. Translating gives CAITDGFGKGLNEQFF.

The chain is built from TRBV4-2 and TRBJ2-1; TRBD2 matches at 8 bases. The CDR3 extends over 17 amino acids. With V trimmed by 0 bases and J by 8 bases, 12 bases remained unmatched. Germline CDR1 LGHNA, CDR2 YNFKEQ. The CDR3 DNA is TGTGCCAGCAGCCAAGATAATGATCCAGCGGGAGTGTATGAGCAGTTCTTC. As protein: CASSQDNDPAGVYEQFF.

The rearrangement uses TRBV7-6 and TRBJ1-4; D is uncertain. V lost 2 bases to trimming and J lost 7 bases, with 14 bases between them. Germline loops: CDR1 SGHVS, CDR2 FNYEAQ. The CDR3 has 15 residues. CDR3: CASSLMGRIGEKLFF. The CDR3 region has the DNA TGTGCCAGCAGCTTAATGGGGAGGATTGGTGAAAAACTGTTTTTT.

This clonotype has at least ten counts. The V gene is TRBV12-3 or TRBV12-4, the J gene TRBJ2-1, with D uncertain. V shed 6 bases and J shed 6 bases, with 9 bases lying between them. The CDR3 has 12 residues. CDR3 DNA: TGTGCCAGCAGCTTCTCGAGCAATGAGCAGTTCTTC. Protein sequence: CASSFSSNEQFF.

This clonotype occurred many times. V usage is TRBV29-1 and J usage is TRBJ1-1, with 8 bases lining up with TRBD1. This CDR3 comprises 13 residues. In germline, CDR1 is SQVTM, CDR2 ANQGSEA. The junction had 10 bases not matched to a gene; V was cut back by 8 bases and J by 5 bases. The DNA of the CDR3 is TGCAGCTTCAAAACAGGGGGGGTAACTGAAGCTTTCTTT. It translates to CSFKTGGVTEAFF.

The V and J genes are TRBV24-1 and TRBJ2-3, with 8 bases identical to TRBD1. CDR1 is KGHDR, CDR2 SFDVKD, per germline. Losses at the gene ends were 3 bases for V and 0 bases for J; bases not matched to a gene: 7. The CDR3 covers 17 residues. CDR3: CATSDPGTGASTDTQYF. Written as DNA, the CDR3 is TGTGCCACCAGTGATCCAGGGACAGGCGCGAGCACAGATACGCAGTATTTT.

The chain joins TRBV5-1 to TRBJ2-2; D may be TRBD1 (6 bases). The CDR3 is 17 amino acids. Germline loops: CDR1 SGHRS, CDR2 YFSETQ. The V end lost 9 bases, the J end lost 4 bases, and 25 bases lay between the germline ends. The CDR3 DNA reads as TGCGCCACCAGAGGGACACGGAGTTACCCAGGCACCGGGGAGCTGTTTTTT. This translates into CATRGTRSYPGTGELFF.

The chain links TRBV10-3 to TRBJ1-2, with D unresolved. Germline V gene lookup returns CDR1 ENHRY and CDR2 SYGVKD. The CDR3 sequence is 12 residues long. The ends were cut back, 11 bases at V and 1 base at J, with 11 bases in the middle. The CDR3 sequence is CASTGNNYGYTF. For the CDR3, the DNA is TGTGCCTCTACCGGGAATAACTATGGCTACACCTTC.

This clonotype was counted between two and nine times. The rearrangement uses TRBV10-3 and TRBJ2-7, with D hard to call. Trimming removed 3 bases at V and 2 bases at J, with 8 bases between. CDR1 is ENHRY, CDR2 SYGVKD, per germline. The CDR3 length is 13 residues. CDR3 in amino acids: CAISDPPTYEQYF. CDR3 nucleotides: TGTGCCATCAGTGACCCACCTACCTACGAGCAGTACTTC.

The chain carries TRBV5-6 and TRBJ2-2, with TRBD2 matching over 8 bases. Trimming removed 3 bases from V and 6 bases from J; junction bases left unmatched: 7. CDR1 is SGHDT and CDR2 is YYEEEE in the germline V gene. The CDR3 extends over 15 amino acids. CDR3 in amino acids: CASSWGSSGAGELFF. In DNA form, the CDR3 reads TGTGCCAGCAGCTGGGGAAGTAGCGGGGCCGGGGAGCTGTTTTTT. The full variable domain, rest sourced from reference TRBV5-6 and TRBJ2-2, is DAGVTQSPTHLIKTRGQQVTLRCSPKSGHDTVSWYQQALGQGPQFIFQYYEEEERQRGNFPDRFSGHQFPNYSSELNVNALLLGDSALYLCASSWGSSGAGELFFGEGSRLTVL.

In this sample, this clonotype turned up a few times. The chain uses TRBV25-1 and TRBJ1-2; D gene ambiguous. Germline V gene lookup returns CDR1 MGHDK and CDR2 SYGVNS. The CDR3 is 13 amino acids. Trimming removed 1 base at V and 8 bases at J, with 11 bases between. The CDR3 nucleotides are TGTGCCAGCAGTGAATTGATGGGTGACGGCTACACCTTC. Translating gives CASSELMGDGYTF.

This clonotype was counted between two and nine times. V gene TRBV7-2 combines with J gene TRBJ2-5; D uncertain. CDR3 length: 12 amino acids. Trimming pared 5 bases from V and 5 bases from J, leaving 9 bases between. Per germline, CDR1 SGHTA and CDR2 FQGNSA. In DNA form, the CDR3 reads TGTGCCAGCAGCACGCTGCGGGAGACCCAGTACTTC. Its protein is CASSTLRETQYF.

This rearrangement joins TRBV5-1 to TRBJ2-7; D remains unclear. V dropped 5 bases and J dropped 3 bases, with 9 bases sitting between them. This CDR3 is built from 12 residues. Germline V gene lookup returns CDR1 SGHRS and CDR2 YFSETQ. CDR3 loop: CASRETHYEQYF. In DNA, the CDR3 is TGCGCCAGCAGGGAGACTCACTACGAGCAGTACTTC.

J is TRBJ1-1 and V is TRBV12-3 or TRBV12-4; the D gene is possibly TRBD1 (5 bases). CDR3 size: 14 residues. V was pared by 5 bases and J by 10 bases, with 20 bases between. CDR3 in DNA: TGTGCCAGCAGTCAGAGGGGCAGGGACGGGGTAGCTTTCTTT. The encoded protein is CASSQRGRDGVAFF.

V is TRBV12-5 and J is TRBJ1-1; D not certain. CDR1 LGHNT and CDR2 FRNRAP come from the germline V gene. The CDR3 contains 11 residues. The germline V and J ends were trimmed by 6 bases and 8 bases, with 10 bases remaining between them. The CDR3 DNA is TGTGCTAGTGGGCATTCTGAGGAAGCTTTCTTT. Translating gives CASGHSEEAFF.

This clonotype has just a few counts. The chain is built from TRBV28 and TRBJ2-2, with 8 positions matching TRBD2. The CDR3 length is 15 residues. Germline loops: CDR1 MDHEN, CDR2 SYDVKM. Trimming cost V 5 bases and J 9 bases; bases outside gene matches: 11. CDR3 region: CASSAPGLASWELFF. The CDR3 DNA sequence: TGTGCCAGCAGTGCCCCCGGACTAGCTTCGTGGGAGCTGTTTTTT.

This clonotype has ten or more counts. J is TRBJ2-5 and V is TRBV3-1; TRBD2 matches at 12 bases. Germline loops: CDR1 LGHDT, CDR2 YNNKEL (reference sequence). Trimming at V came to 1 base and at J to 5 bases, leaving 2 bases not matched to a gene. The CDR3 is 15 amino acids. CDR3 DNA: TGTGCCAGCAGCCAAGGGACTAGCGGGATGGAGACCCAGTACTTC. It translates to CASSQGTSGMETQYF.

This sequence joins TRBV6-1 and TRBJ2-7, with D maybe TRBD1 (5 bases). The V end was cut by 6 bases, the J end by 5 bases, with 14 bases between. The CDR3 is 13 residues long. Germline V gene lookup returns CDR1 MNHNS and CDR2 SASEGT. The CDR3 nucleotides read TGTGCCAGCAGCCAAAACCAGGGCCACGAGCAGTACTTC. Translating gives CASSQNQGHEQYF.

This chain connects TRBV10-3 to TRBJ2-1; 7 bases align to TRBD2. This CDR3 region has 17 residues. The germline V gene encodes CDR1 ENHRY and CDR2 SYGVKD. V shed 3 bases and J 0 bases; nucleotides not matched to a gene: 8. The CDR3 spells CAISDPGAGTSYNEQFF. The CDR3 nucleotides read TGTGCCATCAGTGACCCTGGAGCGGGGACCTCCTACAATGAGCAGTTCTTC.

This clonotype was found a few times. This chain links TRBV6-2 or TRBV6-3 with TRBJ1-6; the D gene is possibly TRBD1 (6 bases). Germline CDR1 and CDR2: MNHEY and SVGEGT. The CDR3 is made up of 13 amino acids. V gave up 6 bases and J gave up 7 bases, with 10 bases separating them. CDR3 nucleotide sequence: TGTGCCAGCAGCATTACAGGGAATTCACCCCTCCACTTT. The encoded protein is CASSITGNSPLHF.

This clonotype occurred a few times. The V gene is TRBV4-3, the J gene TRBJ1-3; D gene unclear. Trimming stripped 0 bases from V and 8 bases from J, with 5 bases between. The CDR3 sequence is 12 residues long. CDR1 and CDR2 (germline): LGHNA, YSLEER. CDR3 nucleotide sequence: TGCGCCAGCAGCCAAGATACCGACACCATATATTTT. Its translation: CASSQDTDTIYF.

In its sample, this clonotype was seen a few times. V usage is TRBV7-9 and J usage is TRBJ2-7; possibly TRBD1 for D (5 bases). The CDR3 covers 14 residues. Trimming shortened V by 4 bases and J by 5 bases, and 15 bases separated the two germline ends. Germline V gene data show CDR1 as SEHNR and CDR2 as FQNEAQ (reference sequence). The CDR3 nucleotides read TGTGCCAGCAGCTCCTCAGGGTCGGTCGACGAGCAGTACTTC. Translated, it gives CASSSSGSVDEQYF.